This record looks at one TCR beta chain sequence and its context. No antigen is known for it. The sample originates from a study of blood T cells in healthy people across ages. Study overall: About one barcoded beta molecule per two T cells was captured by template switching.

Whole-study results and caveats: Unsorted PBMC material precluded a definitive naive versus antigen-experienced comparison.

With a J-beta primer mix and a sample-barcoded 5' primer, a second PCR ran about 7 to 12 cycles. A template-switch adaptor with 12 random nucleotides tagged each cDNA molecule. TCRdb passed the 5' RACE reads through MiXCR, listing each CDR3 protein once. The profile shows roughly 1.7 million distinct CDR3 sequences, 30% to 35% of them singletons. The CDR3 is made up of 12 amino acids. The origin of this receptor is a woman aged 25 to 39 in good health. The chain carries TRBV12-2 and TRBJ2-7. TRBV12-2 is a pseudogene segment. The sequenced sample consisted of blood. The CDR3 spells CASRLGAYEQYF. Written as DNA, the CDR3 is TGTGCAAGTCGGTTAGGTGCCTACGAGCAGTACTTC.